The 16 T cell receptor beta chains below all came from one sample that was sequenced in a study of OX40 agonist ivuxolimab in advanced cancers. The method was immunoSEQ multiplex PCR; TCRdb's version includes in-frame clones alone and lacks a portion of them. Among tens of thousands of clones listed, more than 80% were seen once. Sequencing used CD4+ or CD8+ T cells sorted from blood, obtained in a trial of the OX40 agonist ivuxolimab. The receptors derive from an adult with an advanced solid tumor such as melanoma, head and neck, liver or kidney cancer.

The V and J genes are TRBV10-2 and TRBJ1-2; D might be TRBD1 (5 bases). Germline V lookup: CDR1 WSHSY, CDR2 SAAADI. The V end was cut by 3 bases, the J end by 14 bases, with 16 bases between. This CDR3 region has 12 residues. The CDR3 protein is CASSEGAGRCTF. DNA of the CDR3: TGCGCCAGCAGTGAAGGGGCAGGACGTTGTACCTTC.

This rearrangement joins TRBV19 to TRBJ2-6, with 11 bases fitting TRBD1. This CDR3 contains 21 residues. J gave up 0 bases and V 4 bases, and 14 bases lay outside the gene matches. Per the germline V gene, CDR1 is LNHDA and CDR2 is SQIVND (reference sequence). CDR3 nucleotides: TGTGCCAGTAGTAGGGAAGTTGTTGGACAGGGGGCGTTCTCTGGGGCCAACGTCCTGACTTTC. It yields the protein CASSREVVGQGAFSGANVLTF.

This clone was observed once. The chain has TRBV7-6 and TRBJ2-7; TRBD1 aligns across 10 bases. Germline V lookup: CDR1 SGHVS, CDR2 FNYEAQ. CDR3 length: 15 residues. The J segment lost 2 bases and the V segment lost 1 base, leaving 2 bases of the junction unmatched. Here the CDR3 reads CASSLVGTGAYEQYF. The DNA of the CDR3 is TGTGCCAGCAGCTTAGTGGGGACAGGGGCCTACGAGCAGTACTTC.

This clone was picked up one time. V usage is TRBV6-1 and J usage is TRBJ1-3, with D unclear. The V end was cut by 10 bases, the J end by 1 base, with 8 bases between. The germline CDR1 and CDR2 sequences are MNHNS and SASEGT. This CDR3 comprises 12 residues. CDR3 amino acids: CATSGSGNTIYF. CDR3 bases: TGTGCCACCTCCGGATCTGGAAACACCATATATTTT.

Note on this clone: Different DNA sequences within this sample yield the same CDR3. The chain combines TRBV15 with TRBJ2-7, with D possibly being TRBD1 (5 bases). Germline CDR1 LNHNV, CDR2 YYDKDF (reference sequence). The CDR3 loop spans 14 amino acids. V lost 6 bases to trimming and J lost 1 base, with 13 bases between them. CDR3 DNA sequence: TGTGCCACCAGTCCGGAGCAGGGATCCTACGAGCAGTACTTC. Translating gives CATSPEQGSYEQYF.

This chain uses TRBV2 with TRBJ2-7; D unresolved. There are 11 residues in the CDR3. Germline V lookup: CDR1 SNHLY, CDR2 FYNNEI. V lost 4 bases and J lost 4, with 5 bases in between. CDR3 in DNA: TGTGCCAGCAGTGTCCTTTACGAGCAGTACTTC. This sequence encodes CASSVLYEQYF.

The DNA for the CDR3 is TGTGCCAGTAGTATAGCCGGGACTAACTACAATGAGCAGTTCTTC. This codes for CASSIAGTNYNEQFF. The chain couples TRBV19 to TRBJ2-1; 7 bases line up with TRBD2. After removal of 1 base from V and 3 bases from J, the junction contained 3 bases not matched to a gene. This CDR3 comprises 15 residues. Germline lookup yields CDR1 LNHDA and CDR2 SQIVND (reference sequence).

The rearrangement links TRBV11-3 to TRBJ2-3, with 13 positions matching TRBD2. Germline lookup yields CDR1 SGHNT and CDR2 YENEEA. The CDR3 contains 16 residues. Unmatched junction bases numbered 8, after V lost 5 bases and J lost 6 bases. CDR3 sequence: CASSHGLAGDLDTQYF. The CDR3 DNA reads TGTGCCAGCAGCCACGGACTAGCGGGAGATCTGGATACGCAGTATTTT.

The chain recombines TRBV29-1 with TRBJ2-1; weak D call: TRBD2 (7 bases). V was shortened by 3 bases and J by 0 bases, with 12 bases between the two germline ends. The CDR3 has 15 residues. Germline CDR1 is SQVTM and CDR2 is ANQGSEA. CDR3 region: CSVEGGQGSYNEQFF. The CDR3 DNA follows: TGCAGCGTTGAGGGGGGGCAGGGCTCCTACAATGAGCAGTTCTTC.

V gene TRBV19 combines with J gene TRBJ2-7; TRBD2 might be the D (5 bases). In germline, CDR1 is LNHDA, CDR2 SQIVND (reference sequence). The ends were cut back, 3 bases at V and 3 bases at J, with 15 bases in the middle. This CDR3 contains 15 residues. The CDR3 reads CASSIPTTRGYEQYF. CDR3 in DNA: TGTGCCAGTAGTATCCCCACCACCCGGGGCTACGAGCAGTACTTC.

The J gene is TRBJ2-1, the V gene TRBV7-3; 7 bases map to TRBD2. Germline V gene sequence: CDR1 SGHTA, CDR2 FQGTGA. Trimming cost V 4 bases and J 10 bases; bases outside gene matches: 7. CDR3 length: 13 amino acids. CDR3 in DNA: TGTGCCAGCAGCTCCCGATGGGGGGGAGAGCAGTTCTTC. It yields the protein CASSSRWGGEQFF.

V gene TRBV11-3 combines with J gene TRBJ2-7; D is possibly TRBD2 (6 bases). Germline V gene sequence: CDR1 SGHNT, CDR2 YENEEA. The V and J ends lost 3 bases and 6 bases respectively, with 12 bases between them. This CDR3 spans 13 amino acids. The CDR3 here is CASSFGGEGEQYF. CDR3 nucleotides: TGTGCCAGCAGCTTCGGGGGAGAGGGCGAGCAGTACTTC.

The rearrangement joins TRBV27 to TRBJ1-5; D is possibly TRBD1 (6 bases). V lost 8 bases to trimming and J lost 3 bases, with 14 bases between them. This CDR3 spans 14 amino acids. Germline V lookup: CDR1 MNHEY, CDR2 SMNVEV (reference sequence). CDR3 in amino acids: CASRGQQFNQPQHF. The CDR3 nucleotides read TGTGCCAGCCGAGGACAGCAATTCAATCAGCCCCAGCATTTT.

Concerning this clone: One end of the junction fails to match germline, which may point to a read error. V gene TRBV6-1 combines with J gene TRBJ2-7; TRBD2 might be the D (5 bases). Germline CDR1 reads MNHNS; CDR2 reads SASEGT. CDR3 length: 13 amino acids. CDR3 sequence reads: CASIENARGVQYF. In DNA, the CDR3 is TGTGCCAGCATTGAAAATGCCCGGGGTGTGCAGTACTTC.

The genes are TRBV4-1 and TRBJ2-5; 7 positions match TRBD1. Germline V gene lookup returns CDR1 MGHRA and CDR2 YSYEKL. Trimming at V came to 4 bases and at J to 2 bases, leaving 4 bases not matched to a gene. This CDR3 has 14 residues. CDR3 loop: CASSPYRGQETQYF. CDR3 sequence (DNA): TGCGCCAGCAGCCCCTACAGGGGTCAAGAGACCCAGTACTTC.

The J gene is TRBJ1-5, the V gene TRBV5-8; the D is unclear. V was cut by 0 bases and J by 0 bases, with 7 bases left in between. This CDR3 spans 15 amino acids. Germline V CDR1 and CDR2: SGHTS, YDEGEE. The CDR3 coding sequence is TGTGCCAGCAGCTTGGGGGGAGATAGCAATCAGCCCCAGCATTTT. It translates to CASSLGGDSNQPQHF.